This T cell receptor (beta chain) was sequenced for a study of control samples from healthy donors and cancer patients. Assay: immunoSEQ multiplex PCR; the TCRdb copy retains only in-frame clones and omits some. This table holds some 120,000 clones, about 93% found once. Germline CDR1 reads MDHEN; CDR2 reads SYDVKM. Trimming cost V 2 bases and J 6 bases; bases outside gene matches: 4. The CDR3 totals 14 residues. The sequence was collected from a young man in good health. The chain links TRBV28 to TRBJ2-3; 8 nucleotides match TRBD1. Sequenced sample: blood. CDR3 sequence: CASSLARGPDTQYF. The CDR3 nucleotides read TGTGCCAGCAGTTTAGCCAGGGGGCCGGATACGCAGTATTTT.